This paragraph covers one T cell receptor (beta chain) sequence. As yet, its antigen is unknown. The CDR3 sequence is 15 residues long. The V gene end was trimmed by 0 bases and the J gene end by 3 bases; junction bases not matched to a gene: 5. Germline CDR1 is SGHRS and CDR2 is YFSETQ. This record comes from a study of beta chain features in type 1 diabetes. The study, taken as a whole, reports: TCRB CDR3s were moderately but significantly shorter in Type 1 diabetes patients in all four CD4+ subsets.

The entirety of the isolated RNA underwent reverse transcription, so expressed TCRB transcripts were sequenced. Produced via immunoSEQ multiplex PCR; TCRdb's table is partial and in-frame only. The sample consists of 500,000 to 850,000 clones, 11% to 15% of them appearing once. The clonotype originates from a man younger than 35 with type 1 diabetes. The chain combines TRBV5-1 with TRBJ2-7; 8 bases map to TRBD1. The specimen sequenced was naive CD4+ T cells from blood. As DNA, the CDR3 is TGCGCCAGCAGCTTGGGGGACAGGCCATTCTACGAGCAGTACTTC. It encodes CASSLGDRPFYEQYF.